This T cell receptor beta chain is from a study of T-cell reconstitution after alpha-beta-depleted transplantation in children. TCRbeta library preparation incorporated unique molecular identifiers. One entry per CDR3 protein results from TCRdb running MiXCR on the PCR reads. The table includes roughly 500,000 distinct CDR3 sequences, 8% to 11% detected once. Study observations and caveats: T cells produced anew were the main source of T-cell counts and diversity one year after transplant.

Many counts were recorded for this clonotype. As yet, its antigen is unknown. Germline CDR1 SQVTM, CDR2 ANQGSEA. CDR3 length: 13 amino acids. The ends lost 4 bases at V and 3 bases at J; junction bases unmatched: 6. The sequence was obtained from a child aged 2 to 10 with inherited bone marrow failure, due to receive a stem cell transplant. This chain links TRBV29-1 with TRBJ2-7, with TRBD1 matching 7 bases. The source was PBMCs, collected before TCRalphabeta/CD19-depleted stem cell transplant. The CDR3, as DNA: TGCAGCGTTGCCGGGACAGTGTACTACGAGCAGTACTTC. Translated, it gives CSVAGTVYYEQYF.